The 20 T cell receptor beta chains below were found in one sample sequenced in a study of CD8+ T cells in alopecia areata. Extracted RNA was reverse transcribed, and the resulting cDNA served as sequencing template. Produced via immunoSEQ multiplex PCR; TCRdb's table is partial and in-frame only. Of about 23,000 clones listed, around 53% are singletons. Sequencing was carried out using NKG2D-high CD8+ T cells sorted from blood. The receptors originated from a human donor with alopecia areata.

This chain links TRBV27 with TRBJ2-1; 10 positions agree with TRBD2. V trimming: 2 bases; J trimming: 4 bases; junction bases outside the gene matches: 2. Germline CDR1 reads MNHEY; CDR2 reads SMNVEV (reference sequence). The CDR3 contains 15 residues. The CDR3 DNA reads TGTGCCAGCAGTTTAGGAGCGGGAGGGTACAATGAGCAGTTCTTC. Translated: CASSLGAGGYNEQFF.

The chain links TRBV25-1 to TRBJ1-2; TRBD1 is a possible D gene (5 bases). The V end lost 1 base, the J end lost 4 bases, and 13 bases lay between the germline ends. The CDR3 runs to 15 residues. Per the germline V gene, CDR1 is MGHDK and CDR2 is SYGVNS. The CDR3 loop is CASSESLAGLYGYTF. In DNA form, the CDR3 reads TGTGCCAGCAGTGAATCCCTGGCAGGGCTCTATGGCTACACCTTC.

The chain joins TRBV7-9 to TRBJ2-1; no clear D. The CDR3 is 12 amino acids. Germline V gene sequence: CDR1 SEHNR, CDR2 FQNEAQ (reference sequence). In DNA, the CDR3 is TGTGTAAGTGTGAAGGATTACAATGAGCAGTTCTTC. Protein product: CVSVKDYNEQFF.

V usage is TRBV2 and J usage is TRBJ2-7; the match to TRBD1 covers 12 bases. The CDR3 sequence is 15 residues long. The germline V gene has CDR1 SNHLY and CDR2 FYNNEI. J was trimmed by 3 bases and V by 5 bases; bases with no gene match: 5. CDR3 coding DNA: TGTGCCAGCAGTAACCGGGACAGGGGGCACTACGAGCAGTACTTC. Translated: CASSNRDRGHYEQYF.

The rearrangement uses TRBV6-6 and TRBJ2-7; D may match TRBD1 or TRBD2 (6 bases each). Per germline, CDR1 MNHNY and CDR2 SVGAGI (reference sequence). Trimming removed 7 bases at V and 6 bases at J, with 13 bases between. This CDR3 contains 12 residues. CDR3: CASTVGGLEQYF. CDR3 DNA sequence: TGTGCCAGCACCGTGGGGGGCCTCGAGCAGTACTTC.

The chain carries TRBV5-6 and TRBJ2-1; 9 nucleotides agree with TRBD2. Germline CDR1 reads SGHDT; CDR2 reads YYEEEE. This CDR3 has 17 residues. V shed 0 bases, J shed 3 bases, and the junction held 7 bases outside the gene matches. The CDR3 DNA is TGTGCCAGCAGCTTGGCGACTAGCGGCCTTTTCTACAATGAGCAGTTCTTC. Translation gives CASSLATSGLFYNEQFF.

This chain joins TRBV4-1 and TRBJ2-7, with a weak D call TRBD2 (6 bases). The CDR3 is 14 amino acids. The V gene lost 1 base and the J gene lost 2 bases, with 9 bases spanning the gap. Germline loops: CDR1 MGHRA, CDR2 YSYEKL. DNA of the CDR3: TGCGCCAGCAGCCAAGGCGGCGGGACCTACGAGCAGTACTTC. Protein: CASSQGGGTYEQYF.

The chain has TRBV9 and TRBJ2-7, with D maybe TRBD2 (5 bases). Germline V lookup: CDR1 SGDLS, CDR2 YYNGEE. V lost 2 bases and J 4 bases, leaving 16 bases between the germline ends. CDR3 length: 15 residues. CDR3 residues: CASSVYTEPGYEQYF. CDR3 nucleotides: TGTGCCAGCAGCGTCTACACAGAGCCGGGGTACGAGCAGTACTTC.

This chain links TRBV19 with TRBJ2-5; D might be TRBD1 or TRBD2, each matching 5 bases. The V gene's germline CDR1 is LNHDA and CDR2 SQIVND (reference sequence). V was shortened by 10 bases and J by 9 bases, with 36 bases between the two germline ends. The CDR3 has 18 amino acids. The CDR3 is CATSGPFKWGYGPVAQYF. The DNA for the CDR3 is TGTGCCACCTCGGGCCCTTTTAAGTGGGGGTACGGACCTGTGGCCCAGTACTTC.

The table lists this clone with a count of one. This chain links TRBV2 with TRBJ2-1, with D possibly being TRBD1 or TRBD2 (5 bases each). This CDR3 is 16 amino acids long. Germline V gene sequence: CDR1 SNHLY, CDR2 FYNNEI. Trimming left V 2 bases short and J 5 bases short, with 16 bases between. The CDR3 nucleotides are TGTGCCAGCAGTGAATTGGGGGAGTGGCTGAACAATGAGCAGTTCTTC. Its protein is CASSELGEWLNNEQFF. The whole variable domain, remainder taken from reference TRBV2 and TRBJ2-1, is EPEVTQTPSHQVTQMGQEVILRCVPISNHLYFYWYRQILGQKVEFLVSFYNNEISEKSEIFDDQFSVERPDGSNFTLKIRSTKLEDSAMYFCASSELGEWLNNEQFFGPGTRLTVL.

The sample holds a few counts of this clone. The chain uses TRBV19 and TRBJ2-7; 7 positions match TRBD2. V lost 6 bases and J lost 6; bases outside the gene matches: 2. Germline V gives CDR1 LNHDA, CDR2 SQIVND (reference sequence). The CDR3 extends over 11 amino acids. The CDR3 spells CASSRGGEQYF. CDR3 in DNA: TGTGCCAGTAGCCGCGGGGGCGAGCAGTACTTC.

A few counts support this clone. CDR3 nucleotide sequence: TGTGCCAGCAGCCACGGGACTACGGATTCGCAGTTCTTC. Protein sequence: CASSHGTTDSQFF. This chain connects TRBV5-6 to TRBJ2-1; TRBD2 matches at 7 bases. There are 13 residues in the CDR3. V trimming: 4 bases; J trimming: 12 bases; junction bases outside the gene matches: 10. CDR1 SGHDT and CDR2 YYEEEE come from the germline V gene. The variable domain in full, completed from reference TRBV5-6 and TRBJ2-1, reads DAGVTQSPTHLIKTRGQQVTLRCSPKSGHDTVSWYQQALGQGPQFIFQYYEEEERQRGNFPDRFSGHQFPNYSSELNVNALLLGDSALYLCASSHGTTDSQFFGPGTRLTVL.

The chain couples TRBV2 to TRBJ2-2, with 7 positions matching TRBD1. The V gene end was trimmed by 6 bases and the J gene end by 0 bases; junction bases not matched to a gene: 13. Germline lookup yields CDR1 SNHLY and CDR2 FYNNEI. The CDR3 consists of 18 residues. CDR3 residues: CASSVGQFTIANTGELFF. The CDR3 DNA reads TGTGCCAGCAGCGTGGGACAGTTTACCATCGCGAACACCGGGGAGCTGTTTTTT. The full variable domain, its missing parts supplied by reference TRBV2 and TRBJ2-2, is EPEVTQTPSHQVTQMGQEVILRCVPISNHLYFYWYRQILGQKVEFLVSFYNNEISEKSEIFDDQFSVERPDGSNFTLKIRSTKLEDSAMYFCASSVGQFTIANTGELFFGEGSRLTVL.

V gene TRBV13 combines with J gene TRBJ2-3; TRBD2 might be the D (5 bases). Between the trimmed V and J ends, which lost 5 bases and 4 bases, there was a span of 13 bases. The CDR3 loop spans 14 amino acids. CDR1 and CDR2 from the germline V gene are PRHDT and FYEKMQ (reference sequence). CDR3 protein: CASSPRVSADTQYF. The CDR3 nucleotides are TGTGCCAGCAGCCCGAGGGTGAGCGCAGATACGCAGTATTTT.

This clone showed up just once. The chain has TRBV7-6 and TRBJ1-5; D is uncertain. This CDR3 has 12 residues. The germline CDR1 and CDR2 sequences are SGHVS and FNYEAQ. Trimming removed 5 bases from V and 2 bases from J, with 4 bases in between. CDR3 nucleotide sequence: TGTGCCAGCAGCGCCGGCAATCAGCCCCAGCATTTT. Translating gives CASSAGNQPQHF. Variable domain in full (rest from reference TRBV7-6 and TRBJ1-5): GAGVSQSPRYKVTKRGQDVALRCDPISGHVSLYWYRQALGQGPEFLTYFNYEAQQDKSGLPNDRFSAERPEGSISTLTIQRTEQRDSAMYRCASSAGNQPQHFGDGTRLSIL.

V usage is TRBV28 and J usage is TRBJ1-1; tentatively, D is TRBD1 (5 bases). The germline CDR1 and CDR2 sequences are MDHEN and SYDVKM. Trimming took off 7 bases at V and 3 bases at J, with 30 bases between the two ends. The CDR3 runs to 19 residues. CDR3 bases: TGTGCCAGCAACTATCCAAGAGGGATCCTCGAAGCGGGGGACACTGAAGCTTTCTTT. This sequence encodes CASNYPRGILEAGDTEAFF.

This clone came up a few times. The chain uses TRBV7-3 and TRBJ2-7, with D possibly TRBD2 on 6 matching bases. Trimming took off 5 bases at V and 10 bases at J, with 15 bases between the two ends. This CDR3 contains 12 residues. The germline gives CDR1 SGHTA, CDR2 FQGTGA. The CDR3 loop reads CASSPAEGRQYF. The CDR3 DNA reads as TGTGCCAGCAGCCCCGCGGAGGGACGACAGTACTTC. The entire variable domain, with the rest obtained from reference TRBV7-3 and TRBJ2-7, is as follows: GAGVSQTPSNKVTEKGKYVELRCDPISGHTALYWYRQSLGQGPEFLIYFQGTGAADDSGLPNDRFFAVRPEGSVSTLKIQRTERGDSAVYLCASSPAEGRQYFGPGTRLTVT.

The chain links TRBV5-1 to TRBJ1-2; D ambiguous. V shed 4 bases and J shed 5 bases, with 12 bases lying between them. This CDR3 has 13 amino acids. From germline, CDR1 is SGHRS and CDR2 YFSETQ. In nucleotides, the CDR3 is TGCGCCAGCAGCGCTGGGCCAGGATATGGCTACACCTTC. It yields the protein CASSAGPGYGYTF.

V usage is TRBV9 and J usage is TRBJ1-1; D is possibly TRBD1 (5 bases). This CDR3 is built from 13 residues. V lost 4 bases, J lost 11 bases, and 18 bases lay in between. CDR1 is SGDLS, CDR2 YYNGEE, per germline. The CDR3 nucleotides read TGTGCCAGCAGCCCAACCCCAGGGTGGGAGGCTTTCTTT. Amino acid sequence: CASSPTPGWEAFF.

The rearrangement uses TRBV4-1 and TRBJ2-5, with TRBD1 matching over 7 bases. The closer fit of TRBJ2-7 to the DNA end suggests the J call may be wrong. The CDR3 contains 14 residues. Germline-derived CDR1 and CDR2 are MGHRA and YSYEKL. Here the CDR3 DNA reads TGCGCCAGCAGCCAAGGACAGGGTATCGACGAGCAGTACTTC. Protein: CASSQGQGIDEQYF.